Sequencing of this TCR beta chain was carried out in a study of CD8 T cells in ankylosing spondylitis. Using its own MiXCR run on the 5' RACE reads, TCRdb lists one record per CDR3 protein. The sample lists hundreds of thousands of distinct CDR3 sequences, under 30% seen once, with 6.6% in the top ten. V lost 0 bases to trimming and J lost 2 bases, with 15 bases between them. The germline V gene encodes CDR1 SGHRS and CDR2 YFSETQ. This CDR3 spans 16 amino acids. The table lists this clonotype with many counts. The target antigen is unknown. Study outcomes and limitations: A number of the motif variants had already been described in reactive arthritis synovial fluid and blood. There was a TCR beta motif, made of eight highly homologous variants, that appeared characteristic of ankylosing spondylitis blood.

Sequenced sample: blood, either unsorted or a sorted T cell fraction (not recorded which). The chain links TRBV5-1 to TRBJ2-7; D perhaps matches TRBD2 (5 bases). This receptor was taken from a male donor with ankylosing spondylitis or in good health (not recorded which). CDR3 DNA sequence: TGCGCCAGCAGCTTGGGTGCCGGAGTAGCGCCCTACGAGCAGTACTTC. Translated: CASSLGAGVAPYEQYF.